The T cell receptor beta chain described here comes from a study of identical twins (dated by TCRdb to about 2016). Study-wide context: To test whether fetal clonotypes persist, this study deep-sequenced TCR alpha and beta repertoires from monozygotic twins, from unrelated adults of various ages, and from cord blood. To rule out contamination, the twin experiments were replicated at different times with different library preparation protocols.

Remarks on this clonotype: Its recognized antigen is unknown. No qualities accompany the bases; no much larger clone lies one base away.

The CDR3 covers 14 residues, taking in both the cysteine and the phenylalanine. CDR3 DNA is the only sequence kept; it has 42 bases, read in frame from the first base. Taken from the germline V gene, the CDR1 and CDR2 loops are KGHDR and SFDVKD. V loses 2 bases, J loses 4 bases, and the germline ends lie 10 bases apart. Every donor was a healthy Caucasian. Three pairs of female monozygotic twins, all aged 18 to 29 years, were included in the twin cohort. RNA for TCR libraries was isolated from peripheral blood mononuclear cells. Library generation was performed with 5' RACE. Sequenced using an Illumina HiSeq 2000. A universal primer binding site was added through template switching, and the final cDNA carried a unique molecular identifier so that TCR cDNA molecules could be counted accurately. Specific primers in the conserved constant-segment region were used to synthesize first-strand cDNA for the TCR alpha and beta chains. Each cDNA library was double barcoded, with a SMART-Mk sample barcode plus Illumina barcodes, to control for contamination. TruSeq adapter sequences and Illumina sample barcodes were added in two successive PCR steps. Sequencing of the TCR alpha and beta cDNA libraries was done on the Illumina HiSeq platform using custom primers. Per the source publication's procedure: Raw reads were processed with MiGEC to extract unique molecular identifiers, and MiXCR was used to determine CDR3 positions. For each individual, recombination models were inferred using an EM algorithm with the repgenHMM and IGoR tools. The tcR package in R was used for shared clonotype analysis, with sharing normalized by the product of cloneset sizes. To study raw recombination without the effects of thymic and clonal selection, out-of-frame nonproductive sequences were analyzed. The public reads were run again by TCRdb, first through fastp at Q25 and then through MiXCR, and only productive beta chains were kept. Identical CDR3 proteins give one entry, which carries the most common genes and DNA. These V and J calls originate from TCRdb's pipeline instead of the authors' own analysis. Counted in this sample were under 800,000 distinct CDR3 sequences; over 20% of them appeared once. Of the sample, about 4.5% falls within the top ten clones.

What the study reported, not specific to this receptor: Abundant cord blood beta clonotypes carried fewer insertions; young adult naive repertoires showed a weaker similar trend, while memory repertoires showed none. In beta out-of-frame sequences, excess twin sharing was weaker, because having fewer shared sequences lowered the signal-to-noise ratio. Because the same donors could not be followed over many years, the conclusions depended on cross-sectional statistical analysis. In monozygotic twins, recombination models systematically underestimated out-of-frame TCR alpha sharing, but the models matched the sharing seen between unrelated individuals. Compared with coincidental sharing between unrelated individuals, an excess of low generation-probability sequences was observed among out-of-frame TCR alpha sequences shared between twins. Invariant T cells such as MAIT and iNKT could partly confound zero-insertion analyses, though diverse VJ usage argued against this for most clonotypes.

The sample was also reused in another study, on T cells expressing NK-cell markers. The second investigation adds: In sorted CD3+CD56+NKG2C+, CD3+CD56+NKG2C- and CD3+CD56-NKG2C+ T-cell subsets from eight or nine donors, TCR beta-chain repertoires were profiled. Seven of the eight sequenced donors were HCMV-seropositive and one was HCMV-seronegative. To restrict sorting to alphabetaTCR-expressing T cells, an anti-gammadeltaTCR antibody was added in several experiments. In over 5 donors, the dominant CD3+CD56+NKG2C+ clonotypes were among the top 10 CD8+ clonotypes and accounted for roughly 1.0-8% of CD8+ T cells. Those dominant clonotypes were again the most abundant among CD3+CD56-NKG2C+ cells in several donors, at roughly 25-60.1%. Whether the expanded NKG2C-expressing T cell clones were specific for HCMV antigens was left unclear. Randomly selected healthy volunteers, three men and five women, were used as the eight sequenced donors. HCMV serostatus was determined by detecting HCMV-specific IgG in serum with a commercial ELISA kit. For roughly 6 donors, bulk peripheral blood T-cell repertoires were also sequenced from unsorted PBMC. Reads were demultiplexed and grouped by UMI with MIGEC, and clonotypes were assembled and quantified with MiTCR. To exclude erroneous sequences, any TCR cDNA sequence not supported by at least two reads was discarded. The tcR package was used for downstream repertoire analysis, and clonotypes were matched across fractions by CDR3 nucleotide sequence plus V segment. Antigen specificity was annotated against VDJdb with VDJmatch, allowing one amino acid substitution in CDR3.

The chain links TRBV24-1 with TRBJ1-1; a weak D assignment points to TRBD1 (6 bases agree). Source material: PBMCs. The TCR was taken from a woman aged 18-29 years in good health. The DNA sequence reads TGTGCCACCAGTGATTCTACAGGGTTCACTGAAGCTTTCTTT. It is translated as CATSDSTGFTEAFF.